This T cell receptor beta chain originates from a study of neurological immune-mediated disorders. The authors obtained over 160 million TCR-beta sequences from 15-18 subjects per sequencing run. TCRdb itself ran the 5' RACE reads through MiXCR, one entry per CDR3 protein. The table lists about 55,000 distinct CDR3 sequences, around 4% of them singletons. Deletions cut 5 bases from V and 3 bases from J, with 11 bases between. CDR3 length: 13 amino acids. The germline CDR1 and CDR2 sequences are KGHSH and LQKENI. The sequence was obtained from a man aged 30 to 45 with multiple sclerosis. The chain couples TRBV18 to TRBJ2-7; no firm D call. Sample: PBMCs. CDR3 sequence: CASSDGQNYEQYF. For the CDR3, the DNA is TGTGCCAGCTCAGATGGCCAGAACTACGAGCAGTACTTC.